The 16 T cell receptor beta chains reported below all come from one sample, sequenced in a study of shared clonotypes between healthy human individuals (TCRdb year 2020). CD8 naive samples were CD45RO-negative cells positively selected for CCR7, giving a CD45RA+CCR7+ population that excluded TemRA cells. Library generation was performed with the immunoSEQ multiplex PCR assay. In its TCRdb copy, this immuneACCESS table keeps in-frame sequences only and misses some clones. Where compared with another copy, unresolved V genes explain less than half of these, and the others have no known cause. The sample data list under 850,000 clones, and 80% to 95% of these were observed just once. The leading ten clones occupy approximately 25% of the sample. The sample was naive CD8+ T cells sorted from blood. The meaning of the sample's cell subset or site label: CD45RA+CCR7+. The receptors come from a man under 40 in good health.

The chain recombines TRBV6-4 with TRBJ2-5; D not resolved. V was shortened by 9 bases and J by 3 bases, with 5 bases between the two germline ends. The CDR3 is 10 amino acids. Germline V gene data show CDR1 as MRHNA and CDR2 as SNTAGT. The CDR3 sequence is CARSKETQYF. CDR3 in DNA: TGTGCCAGATCAAAAGAGACCCAGTACTTC.

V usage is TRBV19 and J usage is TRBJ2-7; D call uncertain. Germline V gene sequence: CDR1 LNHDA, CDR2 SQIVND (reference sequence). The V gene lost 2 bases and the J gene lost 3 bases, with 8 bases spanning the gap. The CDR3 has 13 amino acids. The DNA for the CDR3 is TGTGCCAGTAGTATAAGGGATCTCTACGAGCAGTACTTC. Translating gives CASSIRDLYEQYF. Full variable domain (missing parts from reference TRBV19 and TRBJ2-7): DGGITQSPKYLFRKEGQNVTLSCEQNLNHDAMYWYRQDPGQGLRLIYYSQIVNDFQKGDIAEGYSVSREKKESFPLTVTSAQKNPTAFYLCASSIRDLYEQYFGPGTRLTVT.

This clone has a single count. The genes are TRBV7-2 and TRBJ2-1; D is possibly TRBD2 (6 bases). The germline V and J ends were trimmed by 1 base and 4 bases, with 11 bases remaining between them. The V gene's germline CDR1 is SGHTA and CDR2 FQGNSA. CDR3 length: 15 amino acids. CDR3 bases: TGTGCCAGCAGCTTAGGAACCGGGAGTTACAATGAGCAGTTCTTC. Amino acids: CASSLGTGSYNEQFF. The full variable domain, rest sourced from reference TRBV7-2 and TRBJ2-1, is GAGVSQSPSNKVTEKGKDVELRCDPISGHTALYWYRQSLGQGLEFLIYFQGNSAPDKSGLPSDRFSAERTGGSVSTLTIQRTQQEDSAVYLCASSLGTGSYNEQFFGPGTRLTVL.

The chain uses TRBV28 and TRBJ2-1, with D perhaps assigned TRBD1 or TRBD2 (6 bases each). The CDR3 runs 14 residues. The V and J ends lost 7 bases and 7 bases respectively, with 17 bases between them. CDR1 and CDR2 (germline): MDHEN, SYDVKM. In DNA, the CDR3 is TGTGCCAGCACCCTTAGCGGAGGGGGGAATGAGCAGTTCTTC. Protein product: CASTLSGGGNEQFF.

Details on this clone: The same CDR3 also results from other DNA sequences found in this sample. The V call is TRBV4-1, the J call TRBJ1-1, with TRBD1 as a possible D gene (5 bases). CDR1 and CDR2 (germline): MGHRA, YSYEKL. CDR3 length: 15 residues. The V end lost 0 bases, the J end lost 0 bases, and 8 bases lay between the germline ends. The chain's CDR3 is CASSQEGGMNTEAFF. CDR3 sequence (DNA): TGCGCCAGCAGCCAAGAGGGGGGGATGAACACTGAAGCTTTCTTT.

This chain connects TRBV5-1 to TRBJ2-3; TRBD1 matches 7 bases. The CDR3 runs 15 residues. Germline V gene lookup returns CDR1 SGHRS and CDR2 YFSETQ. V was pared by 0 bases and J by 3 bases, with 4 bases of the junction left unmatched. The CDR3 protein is CASSLEGQKTDTQYF. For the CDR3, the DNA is TGCGCCAGCAGCTTGGAGGGACAGAAAACAGATACGCAGTATTTT.

The CDR3 sequence is CASSLGLAGDTGELFF. In DNA form, the CDR3 reads TGTGCCAGCAGCTTAGGGCTGGCGGGAGATACCGGGGAGCTGTTTTTT. V and J are TRBV11-2 and TRBJ2-2; TRBD2 matches at 7 bases. The CDR3 spans 16 residues. Looked up from germline, CDR1 is SGHAT and CDR2 is FQNNGV. Trimming at V came to 1 base and at J to 5 bases, leaving 7 bases not matched to a gene.

CDR3 bases: TGTGCCAGCAGTTTATACACAGGGGCTCGAGAGACCCAGTACTTC. It encodes CASSLYTGARETQYF. This rearrangement joins TRBV28 to TRBJ2-5, with 7 bases identical to TRBD1. Trimming took 1 base from V and 4 from J; bases not matched to a gene: 6. Germline CDR1 is MDHEN and CDR2 is SYDVKM. This CDR3 has 15 amino acids. Using reference TRBV28 and TRBJ2-5 for the parts outside the CDR3, the full variable domain is DVKVTQSSRYLVKRTGEKVFLECVQDMDHENMFWYRQDPGLGLRLIYFSYDVKMKEKGDIPEGYSVSREKKERFSLILESASTNQTSMYLCASSLYTGARETQYFGPGTRLLVL.

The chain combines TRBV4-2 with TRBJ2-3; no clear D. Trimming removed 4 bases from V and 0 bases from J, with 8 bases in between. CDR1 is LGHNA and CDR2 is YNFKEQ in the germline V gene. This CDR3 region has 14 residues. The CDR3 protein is CASSRNPSTDTQYF. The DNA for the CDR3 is TGTGCCAGCAGCCGGAATCCAAGCACAGATACGCAGTATTTT.

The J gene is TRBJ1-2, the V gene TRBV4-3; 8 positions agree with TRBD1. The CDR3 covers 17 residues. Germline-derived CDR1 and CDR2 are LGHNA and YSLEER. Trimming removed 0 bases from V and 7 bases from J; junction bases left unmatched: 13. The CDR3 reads CASSQETGTAGGGGYTF. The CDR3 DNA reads TGCGCCAGCAGCCAAGAGACCGGGACGGCAGGGGGCGGTGGCTACACCTTC.

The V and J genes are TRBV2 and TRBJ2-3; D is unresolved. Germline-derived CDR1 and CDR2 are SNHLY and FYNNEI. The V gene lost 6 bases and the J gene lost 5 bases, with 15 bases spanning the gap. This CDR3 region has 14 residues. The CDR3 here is CASRFLKVGDTQYF. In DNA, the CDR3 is TGTGCCAGCAGGTTTTTGAAAGTGGGAGATACGCAGTATTTT.

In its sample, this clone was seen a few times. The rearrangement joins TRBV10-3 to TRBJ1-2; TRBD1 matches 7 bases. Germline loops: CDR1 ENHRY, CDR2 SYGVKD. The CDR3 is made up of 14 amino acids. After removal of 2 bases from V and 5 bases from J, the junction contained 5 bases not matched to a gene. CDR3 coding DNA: TGTGCCATCAGTGAGGGACAGGAGCGGTATGGCTACACCTTC. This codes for CAISEGQERYGYTF.

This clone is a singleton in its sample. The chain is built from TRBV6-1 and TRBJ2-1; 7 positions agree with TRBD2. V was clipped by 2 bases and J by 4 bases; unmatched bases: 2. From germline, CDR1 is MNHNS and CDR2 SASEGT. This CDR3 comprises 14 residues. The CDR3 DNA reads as TGTGCCAGCAGTGAACTAGCGGATTACAATGAGCAGTTCTTC. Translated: CASSELADYNEQFF.

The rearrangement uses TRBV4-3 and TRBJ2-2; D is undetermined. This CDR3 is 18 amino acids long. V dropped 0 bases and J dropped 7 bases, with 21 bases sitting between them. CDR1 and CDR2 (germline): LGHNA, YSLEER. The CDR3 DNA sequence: TGCGCCAGCAGCCAAGATATATGGGGTAGGGCGACGGGCGGGGAGCTGTTTTTT. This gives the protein CASSQDIWGRATGGELFF.

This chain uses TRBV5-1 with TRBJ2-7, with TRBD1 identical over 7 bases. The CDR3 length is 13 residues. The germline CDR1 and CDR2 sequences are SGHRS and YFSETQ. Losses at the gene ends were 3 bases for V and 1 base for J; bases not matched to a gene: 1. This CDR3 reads CASSWGQSYEQYF. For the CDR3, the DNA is TGCGCCAGCAGCTGGGGACAGTCCTACGAGCAGTACTTC. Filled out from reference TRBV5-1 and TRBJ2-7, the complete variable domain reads KAGVTQTPRYLIKTRGQQVTLSCSPISGHRSVSWYQQTPGQGLQFLFEYFSETQRNKGNFPGRFSGRQFSNSRSEMNVSTLELGDSALYLCASSWGQSYEQYFGPGTRLTVT.

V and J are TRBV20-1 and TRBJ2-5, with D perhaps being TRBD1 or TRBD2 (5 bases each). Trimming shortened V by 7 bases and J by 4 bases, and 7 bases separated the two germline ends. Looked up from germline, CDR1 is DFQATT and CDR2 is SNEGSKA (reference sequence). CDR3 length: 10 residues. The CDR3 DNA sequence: TGCAGTGGGGGGAGAGAGACCCAGTACTTC. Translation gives CSGGRETQYF.